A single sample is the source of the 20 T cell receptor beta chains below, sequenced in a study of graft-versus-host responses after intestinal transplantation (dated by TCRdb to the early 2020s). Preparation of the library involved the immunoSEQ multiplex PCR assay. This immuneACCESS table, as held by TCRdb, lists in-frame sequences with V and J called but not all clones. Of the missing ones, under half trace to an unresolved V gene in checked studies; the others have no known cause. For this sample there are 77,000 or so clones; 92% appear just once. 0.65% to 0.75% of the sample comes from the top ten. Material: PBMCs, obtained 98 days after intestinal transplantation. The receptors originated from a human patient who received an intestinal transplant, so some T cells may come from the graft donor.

CDR3 sequence reads: CASSTRPTYEQYF. The DNA for the CDR3 is TGTGCCAGCAGTACCCGACCGACCTACGAGCAGTACTTC. J is TRBJ2-7 and V is TRBV2; D is unresolved. CDR1 and CDR2 from the germline V gene are SNHLY and FYNNEI. Trimming removed 5 bases from V and 2 bases from J, with 10 bases in between. CDR3 size: 13 residues.

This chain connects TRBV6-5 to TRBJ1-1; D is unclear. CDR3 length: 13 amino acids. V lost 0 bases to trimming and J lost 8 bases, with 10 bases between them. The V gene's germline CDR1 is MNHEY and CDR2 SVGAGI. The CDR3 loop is CASSYSNPGEAFF. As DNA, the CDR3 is TGTGCCAGCAGTTACTCGAACCCGGGGGAAGCTTTCTTT.

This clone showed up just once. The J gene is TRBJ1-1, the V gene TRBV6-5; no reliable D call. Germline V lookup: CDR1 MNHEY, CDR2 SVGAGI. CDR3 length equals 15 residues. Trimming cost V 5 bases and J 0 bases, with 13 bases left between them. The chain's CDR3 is CASSPQVNMNTEAFF. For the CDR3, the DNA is TGTGCCAGCAGTCCCCAGGTGAATATGAACACTGAAGCTTTCTTT.

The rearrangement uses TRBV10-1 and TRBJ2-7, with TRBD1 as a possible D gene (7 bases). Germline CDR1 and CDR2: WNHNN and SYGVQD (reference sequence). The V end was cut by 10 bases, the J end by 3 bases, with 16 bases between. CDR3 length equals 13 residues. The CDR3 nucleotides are TGCGCCACCGCAAGACAGGGAGGCTACGAGCAGTACTTC. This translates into CATARQGGYEQYF.

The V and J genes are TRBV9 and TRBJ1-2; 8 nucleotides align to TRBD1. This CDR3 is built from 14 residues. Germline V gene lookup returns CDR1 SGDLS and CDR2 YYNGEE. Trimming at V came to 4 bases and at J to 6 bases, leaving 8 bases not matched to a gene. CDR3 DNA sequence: TGTGCCAGCAGCCCTATAGGACAGGGCCATGGCTACACCTTC. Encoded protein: CASSPIGQGHGYTF.

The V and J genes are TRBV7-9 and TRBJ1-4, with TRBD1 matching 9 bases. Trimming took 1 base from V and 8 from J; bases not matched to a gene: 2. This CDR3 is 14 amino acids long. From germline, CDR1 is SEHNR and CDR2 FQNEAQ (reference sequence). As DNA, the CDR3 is TGTGCCAGCAGCTTAGGGACAGGGGAAGAAAAACTGTTTTTT. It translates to CASSLGTGEEKLFF.

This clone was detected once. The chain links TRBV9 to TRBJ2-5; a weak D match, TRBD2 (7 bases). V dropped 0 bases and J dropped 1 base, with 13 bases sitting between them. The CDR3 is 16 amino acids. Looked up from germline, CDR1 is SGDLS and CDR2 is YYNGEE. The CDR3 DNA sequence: TGTGCCAGCAGCGTAGGGGAGGGGGGGCTCCAAGAGACCCAGTACTTC. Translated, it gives CASSVGEGGLQETQYF.

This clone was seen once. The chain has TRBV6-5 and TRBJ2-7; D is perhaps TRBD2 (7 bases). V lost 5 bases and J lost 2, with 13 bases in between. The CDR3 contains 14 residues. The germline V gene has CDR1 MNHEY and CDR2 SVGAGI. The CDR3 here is CASSDEGGPYEQYF. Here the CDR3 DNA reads TGTGCCAGCAGTGACGAGGGGGGGCCCTACGAGCAGTACTTC.

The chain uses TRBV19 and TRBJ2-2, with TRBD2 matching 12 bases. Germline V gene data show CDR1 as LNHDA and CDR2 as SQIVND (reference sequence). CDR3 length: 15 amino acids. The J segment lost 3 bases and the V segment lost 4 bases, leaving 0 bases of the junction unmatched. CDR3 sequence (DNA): TGTGCCAGTAGTAGACTAGCGGGAGACACCGGGGAGCTGTTTTTT. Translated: CASSRLAGDTGELFF.

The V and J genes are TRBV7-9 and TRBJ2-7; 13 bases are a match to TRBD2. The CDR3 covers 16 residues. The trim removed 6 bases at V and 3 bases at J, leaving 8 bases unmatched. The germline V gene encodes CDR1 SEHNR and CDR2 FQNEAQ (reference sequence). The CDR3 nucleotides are TGTGCCAGCAGTACCGGGACTAGCGGGAATCGCTACGAGCAGTACTTC. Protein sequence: CASSTGTSGNRYEQYF.

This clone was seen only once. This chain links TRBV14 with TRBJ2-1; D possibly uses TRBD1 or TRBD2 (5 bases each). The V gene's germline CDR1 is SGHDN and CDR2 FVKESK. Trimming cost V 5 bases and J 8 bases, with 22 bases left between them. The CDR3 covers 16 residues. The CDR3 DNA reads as TGTGCCAGCAGCTCAGGGACCTATATACAATGGGATGAGCAGTTCTTC. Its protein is CASSSGTYIQWDEQFF.

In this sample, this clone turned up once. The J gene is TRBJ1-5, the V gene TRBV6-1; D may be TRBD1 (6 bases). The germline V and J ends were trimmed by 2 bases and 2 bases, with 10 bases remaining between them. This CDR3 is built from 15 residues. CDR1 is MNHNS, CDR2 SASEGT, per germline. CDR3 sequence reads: CASSEPGGGNQPQHF. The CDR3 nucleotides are TGTGCCAGCAGTGAACCTGGGGGCGGCAATCAGCCCCAGCATTTT.

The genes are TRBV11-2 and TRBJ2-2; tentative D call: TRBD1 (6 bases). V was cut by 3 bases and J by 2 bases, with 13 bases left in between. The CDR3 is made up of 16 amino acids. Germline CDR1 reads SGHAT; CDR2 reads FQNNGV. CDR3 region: CASSLKTGFNTGELFF. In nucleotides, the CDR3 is TGTGCCAGCAGCTTGAAGACAGGCTTTAACACCGGGGAGCTGTTTTTT.

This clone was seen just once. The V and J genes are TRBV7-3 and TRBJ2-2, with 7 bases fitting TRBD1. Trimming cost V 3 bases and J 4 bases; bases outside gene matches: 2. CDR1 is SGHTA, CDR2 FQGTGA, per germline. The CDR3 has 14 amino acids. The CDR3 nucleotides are TGTGCCAGCAGCTTGTCAGGGGGCACCGGGGAGCTGTTTTTT. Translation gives CASSLSGGTGELFF.

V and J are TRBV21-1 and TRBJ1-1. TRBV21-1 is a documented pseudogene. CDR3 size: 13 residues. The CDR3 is CASSKLEGPEAFF. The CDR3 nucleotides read TGTGCCAGCAGCAAATTGGAGGGTCCTGAAGCTTTCTTT.

CDR3 coding DNA: TGTGCCAGCAGCTTTGGTCAGGGCGAGCAGTACTTC. Translating gives CASSFGQGEQYF. This sequence joins TRBV5-6 and TRBJ2-7; TRBD1 is a possible D gene (5 bases). Germline V gene sequence: CDR1 SGHDT, CDR2 YYEEEE. This CDR3 has 12 amino acids. Trimming stripped 2 bases from V and 6 bases from J, with 9 bases between. The full variable domain, its missing parts supplied by reference TRBV5-6 and TRBJ2-7, is DAGVTQSPTHLIKTRGQQVTLRCSPKSGHDTVSWYQQALGQGPQFIFQYYEEEERQRGNFPDRFSGHQFPNYSSELNVNALLLGDSALYLCASSFGQGEQYFGPGTRLTVT.

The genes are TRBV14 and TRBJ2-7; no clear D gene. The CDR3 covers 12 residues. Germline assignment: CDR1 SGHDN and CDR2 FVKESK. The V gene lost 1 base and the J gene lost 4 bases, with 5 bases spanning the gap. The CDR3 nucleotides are TGTGCCAGCAGCCAAGGGAAGTACGAGCAGTACTTC. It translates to CASSQGKYEQYF.

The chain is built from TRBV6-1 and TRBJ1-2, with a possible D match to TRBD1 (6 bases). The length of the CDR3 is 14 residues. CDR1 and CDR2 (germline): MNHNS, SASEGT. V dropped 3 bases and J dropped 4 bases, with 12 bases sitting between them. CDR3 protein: CASSDVQGIYGYTF. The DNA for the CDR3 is TGTGCCAGCAGTGATGTACAGGGAATCTATGGCTACACCTTC.

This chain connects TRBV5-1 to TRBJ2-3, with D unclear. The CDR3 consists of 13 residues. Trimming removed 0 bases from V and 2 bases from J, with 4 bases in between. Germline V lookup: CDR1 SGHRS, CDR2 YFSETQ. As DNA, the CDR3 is TGCGCCAGCAGCTTGGAATCCACAGATACGCAGTATTTT. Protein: CASSLESTDTQYF.

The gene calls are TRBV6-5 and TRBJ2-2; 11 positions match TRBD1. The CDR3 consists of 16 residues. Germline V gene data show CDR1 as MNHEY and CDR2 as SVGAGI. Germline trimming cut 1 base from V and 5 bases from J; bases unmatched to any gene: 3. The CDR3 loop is CASSYWTGGWTGELFF. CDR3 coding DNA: TGTGCCAGCAGTTACTGGACAGGGGGCTGGACCGGGGAGCTGTTTTTT.